This T cell receptor (beta chain) was sequenced during a study of T cell responses to AZD1222 COVID-19 vaccine. Background on the study: Pooling was applied to second doses at about 4 or about 12 weeks. The study's findings and limits: Females outnumbered males among donors, who were mostly white British; clonal diversity was possibly underestimated.

The table lists this clone with a count of one. Its matching antigen is unknown. Germline V gene sequence: CDR1 SGHDT, CDR2 YYEEEE. This CDR3 region has 16 residues. The V segment lost 3 bases and the J segment 4 bases; nucleotides outside the gene matches: 8. Assay: immunoSEQ multiplex PCR; the TCRdb copy retains only in-frame clones and omits some. The table shows roughly 170,000 clones, with about nine tenths occurring only once. The source was peripheral blood, collected on day 0 of AZD1222 vaccination. This TCR was sampled from an adult in good health. The rearrangement links TRBV5-6 to TRBJ1-2; TRBD1 matches at 11 bases. CDR3 region: CASSWARGTGGYGYTF. CDR3 nucleotides: TGTGCCAGCAGCTGGGCACGGGGGACAGGGGGCTATGGCTACACCTTC.